This TCR beta chain was observed in a study of T cell responses to AZD1222 COVID-19 vaccine. Study findings and constraints: Unmutated variant regions reportedly attract nearly half of all spike-specific TCRs.

This CDR3 spans 18 amino acids. Trimming pared 2 bases from V and 7 bases from J, leaving 26 bases between. The germline V gene encodes CDR1 MDHEN and CDR2 SYDVKM. Profiled with immunoSEQ multiplex PCR; TCRdb holds only in-frame clones, not every one. Of around 70,000 clones in the sample, approximately 90% were seen once. As regards this clone: Its cognate antigen is unknown.

This receptor was taken from an adult who received the AZD1222 COVID-19 vaccine. The sample was peripheral blood, taken 28 days after the second AZD1222 dose. The chain links TRBV28 to TRBJ1-2, with D possibly TRBD1 on 5 matching bases. The CDR3 spells CASSLIGLPIQEAFGYTF. As DNA, the CDR3 is TGTGCCAGCAGTTTAATCGGCCTCCCGATACAGGAGGCATTTGGCTACACCTTC.